These 27 T cell receptor beta chains were sequenced from one sample in a study of radiotherapy plus CTLA-4 blockade in lung cancer. Here immunoSEQ multiplex PCR was the method, and the copy in TCRdb shows in-frame clones only, minus some. This sample has 77,000 or so clones; nearly 75% occur once, and the top ten carry more than 7.5%. Specimen: peripheral blood, collected from a patient treated with radiotherapy plus ipilimumab. Receptors originate from a human donor with non-small cell lung cancer whose response to radiotherapy plus ipilimumab could not be evaluated.

This chain joins TRBV6-1 and TRBJ2-3; the match to TRBD1 covers 8 bases. Trimming at V came to 2 bases and at J to 4 bases, leaving 5 bases not matched to a gene. This CDR3 has 15 amino acids. From germline, CDR1 is MNHNS and CDR2 SASEGT. As DNA, the CDR3 is TGTGCCAGCAGTGAATTCAGGGGGCAGGCAGATACGCAGTATTTT. Protein: CASSEFRGQADTQYF.

The CDR3 loop is CASSTGGLTDGELFF. The CDR3 DNA reads TGCGCCAGCAGCACGGGAGGGCTCACAGACGGGGAGCTGTTTTTT. The rearrangement links TRBV5-1 to TRBJ2-2; TRBD2 agrees at 8 bases. CDR1 and CDR2 from the germline V gene are SGHRS and YFSETQ. The V gene end was trimmed by 4 bases and the J gene end by 7 bases; junction bases not matched to a gene: 9. The CDR3 contains 15 residues.

This clone appeared a few times. The chain uses TRBV7-2 and TRBJ2-4, with D maybe TRBD2 (6 bases). V was clipped by 8 bases and J by 3 bases, with 11 bases between them. This CDR3 region has 13 residues. Germline values: CDR1 SGHTA, CDR2 FQGNSA. CDR3 residues: CASGAGFKNIQYF. In nucleotides, the CDR3 is TGTGCCAGCGGCGCGGGATTCAAAAACATTCAGTACTTC.

This chain links TRBV30 with TRBJ1-5, with 8 nucleotides matching TRBD1. V lost 0 bases and J lost 2; bases outside the gene matches: 3. The CDR3 covers 15 residues. Germline values: CDR1 GTSNPN, CDR2 SVGIG (reference sequence). The CDR3, as DNA: TGTGCCTGGAGTGTGACAGGGGCAGGCAATCAGCCCCAGCATTTT. Protein product: CAWSVTGAGNQPQHF.

The chain recombines TRBV20-1 with TRBJ2-1; D is unresolved. Per the germline V gene, CDR1 is DFQATT and CDR2 is SNEGSKA (reference sequence). The V and J ends lost 5 bases and 4 bases respectively, with 6 bases between them. This CDR3 has 11 amino acids. In nucleotides, the CDR3 is TGCAGTGCTGACAAGTACAATGAGCAGTTCTTC. Translation gives CSADKYNEQFF.

This clone was detected only once. J is TRBJ1-3 and V is TRBV9; tentative D call: TRBD1 (5 bases). Germline loops: CDR1 SGDLS, CDR2 YYNGEE. V was trimmed by 3 bases and J by 0 bases, leaving 7 bases between them. CDR3 length: 14 residues. In nucleotides, the CDR3 is TGTGCCAGCAGCGCAGGGCTCTCTGGAAACACCATATATTTT. Protein product: CASSAGLSGNTIYF.

There are a few counts of this clone. The chain employs TRBV11-3 and TRBJ2-1; 14 nucleotides line up with TRBD2. The germline V gene has CDR1 SGHNT and CDR2 YENEEA. This CDR3 has 18 amino acids. With 5 bases clipped from V and 7 bases from J, the junction kept 13 bases outside the gene matches. The CDR3 DNA sequence: TGTGCCAGCAGCCCACAGGACTATCGGACTAGCGGGAGGAATGAGCAGTTCTTC. This gives the protein CASSPQDYRTSGRNEQFF.

This clone occurred once. This chain uses TRBV11-2 with TRBJ2-7; 11 positions match TRBD1. Looked up from germline, CDR1 is SGHAT and CDR2 is FQNNGV. This CDR3 comprises 15 residues. V was pared by 4 bases and J by 5 bases, with 7 bases of the junction left unmatched. In nucleotides, the CDR3 is TGTGCCAGCAGCTCGGGACAGGGGGTGATAAACGAGCAGTACTTC. As protein: CASSSGQGVINEQYF.

V is TRBV7-2 and J is TRBJ2-4; 7 bases agree with TRBD1. In germline, CDR1 is SGHTA, CDR2 FQGNSA. The CDR3 has 16 residues. The V segment lost 1 base and the J segment 9 bases; nucleotides outside the gene matches: 12. The CDR3 region has the DNA TGTGCCAGCAGCTTAGTTGCGCAGGGGGAGAGGAGCATTCAGTACTTC. It is translated as CASSLVAQGERSIQYF.

The chain carries TRBV4-3 and TRBJ1-2; the D gene is possibly TRBD1 (6 bases). CDR1 and CDR2 from the germline V gene are LGHNA and YSLEER. The germline V and J ends were trimmed by 0 bases and 4 bases, with 15 bases remaining between them. CDR3 length: 16 residues. As DNA, the CDR3 is TGCGCCAGCAGCCAAGATCCGGGGGGCTTGGGCTATGGCTACACCTTC. Protein sequence: CASSQDPGGLGYGYTF.

The rearrangement links TRBV6-4 to TRBJ2-2, with 8 bases matching TRBD1. J lost 6 bases, V lost 6 bases, and 6 bases had no gene match. This CDR3 has 14 residues. CDR1 and CDR2 from the germline V gene are MRHNA and SNTAGT. This CDR3 reads CASRSDRAAGELFF. CDR3 nucleotide sequence: TGTGCCAGCAGATCGGACAGGGCGGCCGGGGAGCTGTTTTTT.

V is TRBV2 and J is TRBJ2-7, with 8 bases that match TRBD1. From germline, CDR1 is SNHLY and CDR2 FYNNEI. The length of the CDR3 is 15 residues. V lost 6 bases to trimming and J lost 2 bases; unmatched junction nucleotides: 9. CDR3 sequence: CASRLGQGDPYEQYF. The CDR3 DNA sequence: TGTGCCAGCAGACTAGGACAGGGTGACCCCTACGAGCAGTACTTC.

In its sample, this clone was seen a few times. The chain uses TRBV7-8 and TRBJ2-7; possibly TRBD1 for D (5 bases). The germline gives CDR1 SGHVS, CDR2 FQNEAQ. The CDR3 length is 13 residues. With 7 bases removed from V and 0 bases from J, the gap between germline ends came to 10 bases. CDR3 sequence: CASTSTVSYEQYF. In nucleotides, the CDR3 is TGTGCCAGCACCTCGACAGTCTCCTACGAGCAGTACTTC. The whole variable domain, remainder taken from reference TRBV7-8 and TRBJ2-7, is GAGVSQSPRYKVAKRGQDVALRCDPISGHVSLFWYQQALGQGPEFLTYFQNEAQLDKSGLPSDRFFAERPEGSVSTLKIQRTQQEDSAVYLCASTSTVSYEQYFGPGTRLTVT.

This chain uses TRBV30 with TRBJ2-2; 7 nucleotides match TRBD1. The CDR3 has 18 residues. V shed 3 bases and J 2 bases; nucleotides not matched to a gene: 15. The germline V gene has CDR1 GTSNPN and CDR2 SVGIG (reference sequence). CDR3 in DNA: TGTGCCTGGAGCTCGTACAGGGGAATCAGCTCAAACACCGGGGAGCTGTTTTTT. It is translated as CAWSSYRGISSNTGELFF. The complete variable domain, with remaining parts taken from reference TRBV30 and TRBJ2-2, reads SQTIHQWPATLVQPVGSPLSLECTVEGTSNPNLYWYRQAAGRGLQLLFYSVGIGQISSEVPQNLSASRPQDRQFILSSKKLLLSDSGFYLCAWSSYRGISSNTGELFFGEGSRLTVL.

The J gene is TRBJ2-6, the V gene TRBV9; possible D gene TRBD2, 5 bases. Germline-derived CDR1 and CDR2 are SGDLS and YYNGEE. Trimming stripped 4 bases from V and 2 bases from J, with 10 bases between. The CDR3 runs to 15 residues. CDR3 residues: CASSQGSTGANVLTF. The CDR3 DNA reads as TGTGCCAGCAGCCAAGGGAGTACTGGGGCCAACGTCCTGACTTTC.

This chain joins TRBV7-3 and TRBJ2-5; 8 bases align to TRBD1. TRBJ2-7 matches the DNA end more closely, so the J call is doubtful. There are 17 residues in the CDR3. CDR1 is SGHTA and CDR2 is FQGTGA in the germline V gene. CDR3 nucleotide sequence: TGTGCCAGCAGCTTAAGCTACAGGGGGACAGTTACCTACGAGCAGTACTTC. Its translation is CASSLSYRGTVTYEQYF.

This chain joins TRBV27 and TRBJ2-7; 9 bases match TRBD2. The CDR3 covers 16 residues. The germline V gene encodes CDR1 MNHEY and CDR2 SMNVEV (reference sequence). J gave up 1 base and V 5 bases, and 9 bases lay outside the gene matches. CDR3 region: CASSLFSGGLSYEQYF. CDR3 DNA sequence: TGTGCCAGCAGTCTGTTTAGCGGGGGTTTATCCTACGAGCAGTACTTC.

The genes are TRBV10-2 and TRBJ1-1; 9 bases line up with TRBD1. Germline values: CDR1 WSHSY, CDR2 SAAADI. This CDR3 contains 16 residues. Germline trimming cut 7 bases from V and 1 base from J; bases unmatched to any gene: 10. CDR3 in DNA: TGCGCCAGCACCGGACAGGGGTTTAGGGGGAACACTGAAGCTTTCTTT. It encodes CASTGQGFRGNTEAFF.

The CDR3, as DNA: TGTGCCAGCAGCTTGGCGGGACTCCAAGAGACCCAGTACTTC. Translating gives CASSLAGLQETQYF. The chain uses TRBV5-4 and TRBJ2-5; the D gene is possibly TRBD2 (6 bases). CDR3 length: 14 residues. Germline values: CDR1 SGHNT, CDR2 YYREEE (reference sequence). V was trimmed by 0 bases and J by 1 base, leaving 7 bases between them.

The gene calls are TRBV9 and TRBJ1-2; D possibly corresponds to TRBD1 (6 bases). Germline CDR1 and CDR2: SGDLS and YYNGEE. Trimming took 3 bases from V and 7 from J, leaving 16 bases between them. The CDR3 is made up of 14 amino acids. The DNA of the CDR3 is TGTGCCAGCAGCGCGAGGGGGGGAGAAGCTGGCTACACCTTC. Translating it yields CASSARGGEAGYTF.

This clone was seen only a few times. The chain employs TRBV11-2 and TRBJ2-2; 8 nucleotides line up with TRBD1. The CDR3 runs to 16 residues. Per germline, CDR1 SGHAT and CDR2 FQNNGV. The V and J ends lost 2 bases and 0 bases, in that order; junction bases with no gene match: 2. CDR3: CASSLSGGPNTGELFF. CDR3 DNA: TGTGCCAGCAGCTTATCAGGGGGCCCGAACACCGGGGAGCTGTTTTTT.

This clone was recorded a few times. This chain links TRBV7-3 with TRBJ1-2, with a tentative D call TRBD1 (6 bases). CDR3 length: 13 amino acids. V gave up 5 bases and J gave up 5 bases, with 12 bases separating them. CDR1 is SGHTA and CDR2 is FQGTGA in the germline V gene. As DNA, the CDR3 is TGTGCCAGCAGCCTGACAGGAGAGTATGGCTACACCTTC. Amino acids: CASSLTGEYGYTF.

V is TRBV5-1 and J is TRBJ2-6; maybe TRBD2 (5 bases). Germline loops: CDR1 SGHRS, CDR2 YFSETQ. The V end was cut by 5 bases, the J end by 2 bases, with 17 bases between. The CDR3 has 17 amino acids. DNA of the CDR3: TGCGCCAGCAGGCCTCGGGGAACCCCTCCTGGGGCCAACGTCCTGACTTTC. Its translation is CASRPRGTPPGANVLTF.

This clone was counted a single time. The genes are TRBV7-3 and TRBJ2-3; tentative D call: TRBD2 (6 bases). The CDR3 runs to 14 residues. V was pared by 2 bases and J by 6 bases, with 12 bases between. CDR1 is SGHTA, CDR2 FQGTGA, per germline. The CDR3 is CASSLWGGRDTQYF. CDR3 nucleotide sequence: TGTGCCAGCAGCTTATGGGGAGGACGGGATACGCAGTATTTT.

V usage is TRBV28 and J usage is TRBJ1-1; tentatively, D is TRBD1 (6 bases). V lost 8 bases and J lost 3, with 16 bases in between. This CDR3 region has 14 residues. In germline, CDR1 is MDHEN, CDR2 SYDVKM. Here the CDR3 reads CASLGGPGDTEAFF. The CDR3 DNA sequence: TGTGCCAGCTTGGGGGGGCCGGGGGACACTGAAGCTTTCTTT. Together with reference TRBV28 and TRBJ1-1, the CDR3 gives the full variable domain: DVKVTQSSRYLVKRTGEKVFLECVQDMDHENMFWYRQDPGLGLRLIYFSYDVKMKEKGDIPEGYSVSREKKERFSLILESASTNQTSMYLCASLGGPGDTEAFFGQGTRLTVV.

The gene calls are TRBV18 and TRBJ1-2, with a tentative D call TRBD1 (5 bases). V shed 5 bases and J shed 4 bases, with 11 bases lying between them. Per germline, CDR1 KGHSH and CDR2 LQKENI. This CDR3 is 13 amino acids long. CDR3 in DNA: TGTGCCAGCTCAGCGACAGTCCTCTATGGCTACACCTTC. Protein product: CASSATVLYGYTF.

The chain joins TRBV28 to TRBJ1-1; no clear D gene. Looked up from germline, CDR1 is MDHEN and CDR2 is SYDVKM. The CDR3 is made up of 13 amino acids. V shed 6 bases and J shed 1 base, with 9 bases lying between them. DNA of the CDR3: TGTGCCAGCAGGAACACCTCGAACACTGAAGCTTTCTTT. Translating gives CASRNTSNTEAFF. Drawing the rest from reference TRBV28 and TRBJ1-1, the complete variable domain is DVKVTQSSRYLVKRTGEKVFLECVQDMDHENMFWYRQDPGLGLRLIYFSYDVKMKEKGDIPEGYSVSREKKERFSLILESASTNQTSMYLCASRNTSNTEAFFGQGTRLTVV.